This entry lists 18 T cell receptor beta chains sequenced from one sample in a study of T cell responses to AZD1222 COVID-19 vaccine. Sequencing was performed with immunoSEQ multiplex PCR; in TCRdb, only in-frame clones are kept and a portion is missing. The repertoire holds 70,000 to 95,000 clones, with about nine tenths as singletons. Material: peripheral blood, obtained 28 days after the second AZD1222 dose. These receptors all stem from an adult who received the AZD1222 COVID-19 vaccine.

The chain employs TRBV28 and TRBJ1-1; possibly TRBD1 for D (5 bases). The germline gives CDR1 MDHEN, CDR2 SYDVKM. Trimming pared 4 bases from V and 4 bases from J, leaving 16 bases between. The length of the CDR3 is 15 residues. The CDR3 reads CASSSRGGEGTEAFF. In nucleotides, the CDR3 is TGTGCCAGCAGTTCCCGGGGAGGGGAGGGCACTGAAGCTTTCTTT.

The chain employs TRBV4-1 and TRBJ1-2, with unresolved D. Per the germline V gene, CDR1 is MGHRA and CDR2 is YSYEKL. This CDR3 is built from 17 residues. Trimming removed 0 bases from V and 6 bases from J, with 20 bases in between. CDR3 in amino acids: CASSQDPSRRLSHGYTF. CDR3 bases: TGCGCCAGCAGCCAAGATCCCTCCAGAAGGTTGTCGCATGGCTACACCTTC.

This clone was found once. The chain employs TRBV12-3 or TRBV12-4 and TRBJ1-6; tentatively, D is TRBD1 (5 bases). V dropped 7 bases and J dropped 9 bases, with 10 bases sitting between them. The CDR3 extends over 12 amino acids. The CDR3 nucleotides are TGTGCCAGCAAAAGACAGATTTCACCCCTCCACTTT. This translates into CASKRQISPLHF.

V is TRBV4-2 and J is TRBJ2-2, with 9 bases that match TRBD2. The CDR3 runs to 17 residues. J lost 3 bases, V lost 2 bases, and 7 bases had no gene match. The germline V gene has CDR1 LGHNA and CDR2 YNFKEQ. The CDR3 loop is CASSQPKGLADTGELFF. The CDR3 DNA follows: TGTGCCAGCAGCCAACCCAAGGGACTAGCCGACACCGGGGAGCTGTTTTTT.

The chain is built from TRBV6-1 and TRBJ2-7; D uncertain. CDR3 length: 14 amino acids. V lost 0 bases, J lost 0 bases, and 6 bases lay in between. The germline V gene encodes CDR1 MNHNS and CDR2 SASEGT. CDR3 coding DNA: TGTGCCAGCAGTGAAGCCAGTAACTCCTACGAGCAGTACTTC. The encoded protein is CASSEASNSYEQYF.

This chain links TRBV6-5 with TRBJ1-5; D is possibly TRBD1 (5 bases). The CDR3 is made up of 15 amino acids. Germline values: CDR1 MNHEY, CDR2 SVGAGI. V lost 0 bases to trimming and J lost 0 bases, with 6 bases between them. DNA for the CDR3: TGTGCCAGCAGTTACTCGGGGGATAGCAATCAGCCCCAGCATTTT. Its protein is CASSYSGDSNQPQHF.

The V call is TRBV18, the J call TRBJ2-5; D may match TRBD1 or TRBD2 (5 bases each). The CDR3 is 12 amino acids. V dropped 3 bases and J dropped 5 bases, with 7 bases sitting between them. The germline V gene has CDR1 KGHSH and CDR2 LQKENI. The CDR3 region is CASSPEGETQYF. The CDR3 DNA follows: TGTGCCAGCTCACCTGAGGGGGAGACCCAGTACTTC.

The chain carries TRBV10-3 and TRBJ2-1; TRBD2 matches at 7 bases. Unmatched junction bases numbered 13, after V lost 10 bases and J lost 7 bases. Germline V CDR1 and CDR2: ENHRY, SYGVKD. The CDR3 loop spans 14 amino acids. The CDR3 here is CATLPGLRSNEQFF. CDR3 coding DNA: TGTGCCACCCTACCGGGACTACGGAGTAATGAGCAGTTCTTC.

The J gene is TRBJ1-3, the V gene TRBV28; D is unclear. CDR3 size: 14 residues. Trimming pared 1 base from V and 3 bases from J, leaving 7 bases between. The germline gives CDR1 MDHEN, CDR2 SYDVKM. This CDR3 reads CASSLSNSGNTIYF. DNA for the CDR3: TGTGCCAGCAGTTTATCCAACAGTGGAAACACCATATATTTT.

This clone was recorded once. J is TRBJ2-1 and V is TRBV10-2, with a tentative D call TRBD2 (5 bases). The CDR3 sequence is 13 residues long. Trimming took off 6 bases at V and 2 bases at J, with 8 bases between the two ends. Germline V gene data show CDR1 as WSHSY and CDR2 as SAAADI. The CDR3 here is CASRDGTYNEQFF. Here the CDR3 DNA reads TGCGCCAGCAGGGACGGGACCTACAATGAGCAGTTCTTC.

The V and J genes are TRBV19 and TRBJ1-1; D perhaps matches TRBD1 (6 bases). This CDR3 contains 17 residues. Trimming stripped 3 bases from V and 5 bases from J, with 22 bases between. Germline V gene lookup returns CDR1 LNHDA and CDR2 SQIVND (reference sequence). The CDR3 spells CASSIHQLRGLRTEAFF. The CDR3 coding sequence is TGTGCCAGTAGTATCCACCAGCTCAGGGGATTGAGGACTGAAGCTTTCTTT. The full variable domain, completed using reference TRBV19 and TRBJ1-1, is DGGITQSPKYLFRKEGQNVTLSCEQNLNHDAMYWYRQDPGQGLRLIYYSQIVNDFQKGDIAEGYSVSREKKESFPLTVTSAQKNPTAFYLCASSIHQLRGLRTEAFFGQGTRLTVV.

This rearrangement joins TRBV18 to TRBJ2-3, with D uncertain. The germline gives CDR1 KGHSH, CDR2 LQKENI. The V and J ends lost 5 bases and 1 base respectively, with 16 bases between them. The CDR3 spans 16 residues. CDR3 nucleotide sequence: TGTGCCAGCTCATTCAGCAAAGGCGGCGGCACAGATACGCAGTATTTT. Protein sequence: CASSFSKGGGTDTQYF.

As DNA, the CDR3 is TGTGCCAGTAGTATGACAGGGAACACTGAAGCTTTCTTT. As protein: CASSMTGNTEAFF. The chain has TRBV19 and TRBJ1-1, with D possibly matching TRBD1 (6 bases). CDR1 and CDR2 (germline): LNHDA, SQIVND (reference sequence). With 3 bases removed from V and 1 base from J, the gap between germline ends came to 6 bases. The CDR3 covers 13 residues.

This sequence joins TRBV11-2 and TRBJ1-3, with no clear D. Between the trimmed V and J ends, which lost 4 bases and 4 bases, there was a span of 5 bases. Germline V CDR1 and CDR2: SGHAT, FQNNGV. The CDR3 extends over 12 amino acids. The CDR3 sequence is CASSSHGNTIYF. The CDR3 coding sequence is TGTGCCAGCAGCTCACACGGAAACACCATATATTTT.

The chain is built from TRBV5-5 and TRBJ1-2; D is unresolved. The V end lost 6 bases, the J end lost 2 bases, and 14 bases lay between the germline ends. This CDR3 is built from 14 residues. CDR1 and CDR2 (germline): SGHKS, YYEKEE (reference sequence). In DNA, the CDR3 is TGTGCCAGCACCCAAGTCTTTGCGAACTATGGCTACACCTTC. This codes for CASTQVFANYGYTF.

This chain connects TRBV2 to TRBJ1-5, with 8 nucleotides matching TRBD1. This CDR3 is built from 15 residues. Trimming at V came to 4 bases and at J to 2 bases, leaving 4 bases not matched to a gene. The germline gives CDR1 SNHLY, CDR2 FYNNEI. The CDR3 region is CASSGSGQGNQPQHF. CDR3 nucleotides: TGTGCCAGCAGTGGTTCGGGACAGGGCAATCAGCCCCAGCATTTT.

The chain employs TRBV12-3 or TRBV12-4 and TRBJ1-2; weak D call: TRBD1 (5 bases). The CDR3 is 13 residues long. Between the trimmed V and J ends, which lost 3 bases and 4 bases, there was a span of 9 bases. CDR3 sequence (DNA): TGTGCCAGCAGTTTTAGCGGGGGCTATGGCTACACCTTC. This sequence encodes CASSFSGGYGYTF.

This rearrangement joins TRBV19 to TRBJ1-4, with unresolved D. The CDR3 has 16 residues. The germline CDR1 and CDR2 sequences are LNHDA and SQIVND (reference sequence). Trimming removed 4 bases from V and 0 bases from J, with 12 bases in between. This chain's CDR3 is CASSNGPTTTNEKLFF. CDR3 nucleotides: TGTGCCAGTAGTAACGGACCGACTACAACTAATGAAAAACTGTTTTTT.